One sample yielded the 8 T cell receptor beta chains listed below, sequenced in a study of human T cells and chemical hapten exposure. TCRdb analysed the RACE reads with MiXCR anew, one entry per CDR3 protein. This sample has around 80,000 distinct CDR3 sequences, with about 6.6% found just once. As to time point: patch test 2, 6 weeks after DPC sensitization. The treatment here: therapeutic diphenylcyclopropenone sensitization with weekly scalp DPC. Source: whole blood, taken in connection with sensitization to the hapten diphenylcyclopropenone (DPC). The receptors come from a woman aged 25 to 45 with alopecia areata. Some clones in this sample may be carry-over from other donors' samples.

A note on this clonotype: This may arise from a read error, as a much more abundant clone is one base away. The CDR3 DNA reads as TGTGCCAGCAGTCGGATGAGCTCCTATAATTCACCCTTCCACTTT. It yields the protein CASSRMSSYNSPFHF. The chain uses TRBV6-5 and TRBJ1-6; no firm D call. CDR1 and CDR2 (germline): MNHEY, SVGAGI. This CDR3 has 15 amino acids.

The sample holds a few counts of this clonotype. V usage is TRBV20-1 and J usage is TRBJ1-4; 10 bases fit TRBD1. Per germline, CDR1 DFQATT and CDR2 SNEGSKA (reference sequence). V was pared by 6 bases and J by 4 bases, with 11 bases of the junction left unmatched. This CDR3 spans 16 amino acids. The CDR3 loop reads CSATDRGGGLNEKLFF. CDR3 in DNA: TGCAGTGCAACGGACAGGGGGGGAGGCCTTAATGAAAAACTGTTTTTT.

This clonotype was detected only a few times. The rearrangement links TRBV5-1 to TRBJ1-2; D gene uncertain. CDR1 SGHRS and CDR2 YFSETQ come from the germline V gene. This CDR3 has 16 residues. V gave up 0 bases and J gave up 7 bases, with 19 bases separating them. CDR3 region: CASSLGVAERLTGYTF. CDR3 coding DNA: TGCGCCAGCAGCTTGGGTGTAGCGGAGCGGTTAACTGGCTACACCTTC.

The sample holds many counts of this clonotype. V is TRBV12-3 or TRBV12-4 and J is TRBJ2-1; D perhaps matches TRBD2 (7 bases). V lost 6 bases and J lost 6, with 15 bases in between. The CDR3 has 14 residues. The CDR3 loop is CASSLSGGANEQFF. The CDR3, as DNA: TGTGCCAGCAGCCTTAGTGGGGGGGCCAATGAGCAGTTCTTC.

J is TRBJ2-3 and V is TRBV7-9; D gene unclear. The CDR3 runs to 13 residues. Germline CDR1 SEHNR, CDR2 FQNEAQ (reference sequence). The V and J ends lost 4 bases and 2 bases respectively, with 7 bases between them. DNA for the CDR3: TGTGCCAGCAGCTCCGTATACACAGATACGCAGTATTTT. Amino acids: CASSSVYTDTQYF. The complete variable domain, with remaining parts taken from reference TRBV7-9 and TRBJ2-3, reads DTGVSQNPRHKITKRGQNVTFRCDPISEHNRLYWYRQTLGQGPEFLTYFQNEAQLEKSRLLSDRFSAERPKGSFSTLEIQRTEQGDSAMYLCASSSVYTDTQYFGPGTRLTVL.

V gene TRBV5-6 combines with J gene TRBJ2-1, with D perhaps matching TRBD2 (5 bases). V gave up 4 bases and J gave up 2 bases, with 7 bases separating them. There are 13 residues in the CDR3. The germline V gene has CDR1 SGHDT and CDR2 YYEEEE. CDR3 in DNA: TGTGCCAGCAGCCGGGGTACCTACAATGAGCAGTTCTTC. Protein sequence: CASSRGTYNEQFF.

This clonotype was counted many times. In nucleotides, the CDR3 is TGTGCCAGCAGTTTCGTGGCAAGGGAGGGCTACACCTTC. Translation: CASSFVAREGYTF. The V call is TRBV12-3 or TRBV12-4, the J call TRBJ1-2, with no clear D. The CDR3 spans 13 residues. Trimming pared 3 bases from V and 8 bases from J, leaving 13 bases between.

This clonotype occurred a few times. The gene calls are TRBV30 and TRBJ1-2; perhaps TRBD1 as D (6 bases). Germline CDR1 is GTSNPN and CDR2 is SVGIG (reference sequence). The CDR3 sequence is 12 residues long. V was trimmed by 0 bases and J by 7 bases, leaving 9 bases between them. In nucleotides, the CDR3 is TGTGCCTGGAGTGTAGGGGGAAGTGGCTACACCTTC. Translated, it gives CAWSVGGSGYTF.